This is a list of T cell receptor beta chains from one sample in a study of cytomegalovirus exposure and HLA in healthy donors. Libraries were prepared by immunoSEQ multiplex PCR; TCRdb keeps only in-frame clonotypes and omits some of them. There are more than 85,000 clones in the sample; around 80% occur only once, and roughly 5.6% lies in the top ten. The source material was PBMCs. The source of these receptors is a man aged 25-40 years in good health and CMV-seropositive. The CDR3 runs from the conserved cysteine through the conserved F or W. The D gene is left open where the match is weak. Some rows mark clone size as missing; the rest say once, few, many or name a class of expanded clone.

size,D,J,V,CDR3,DNA
NA,TRBD1,TRBJ2-5,TRBV5-1,CASSMWGQDQETQYF,TGCGCCAGCAGCATGTGGGGACAGGACCAAGAGACCCAGTACTTC
NA,TRBD1,TRBJ2-1,TRBV7-9,CASSSATGGGVQFF,TGTGCCAGCAGCTCAGCTACAGGGGGAGGTGTGCAGTTCTTC
NA,NA,TRBJ1-2,TRBV7-2,CASSLDSYANYGYTF,TGTGCCAGCAGCTTAGACAGCTACGCTAACTATGGCTACACCTTC
NA,NA,TRBJ2-1,TRBV7-2,CASSPLYNEQFF,TGTGCCAGCAGTCCCCTCTACAATGAGCAGTTCTTC
NA,NA,TRBJ1-1,TRBV19,CASSTRGVTEAFF,TGTGCCAGTAGTACCAGGGGAGTGACTGAAGCTTTCTTT
NA,NA,TRBJ1-4,TRBV6-1,CASSVQQSLEKLFF,TGTGCCAGCAGTGTCCAACAGTCCCTTGAAAAACTGTTTTTT
NA,NA,TRBJ1-1,TRBV27,CASSLSRLNTEAFF,TGTGCCAGCAGTTTATCCAGGCTGAACACTGAAGCTTTCTTT
NA,NA,TRBJ2-7,TRBV25-1,CASSEFPGNEQYF,TGTGCCAGCAGTGAATTTCCGGGGAACGAGCAGTACTTC
NA,TRBD1,TRBJ2-3,TRBV23-1,CASDQGATSTDTQYF,TGCGCCAGCGATCAGGGGGCGACTAGCACAGATACGCAGTATTTT
few,TRBD1,TRBJ1-6,TRBV6-1,CASSGQGGYNSPLHF,TGTGCCAGCAGTGGACAGGGGGGCTATAATTCACCCCTCCACTTT
NA,NA,TRBJ2-7,TRBV14,CASSQTPQGAGVEQYF,TGTGCCAGCAGCCAGACCCCCCAGGGGGCGGGGGTCGAGCAGTACTTC
NA,TRBD1,TRBJ2-7,TRBV25-1,CASSIPGQGPYEQYF,TGTGCCAGCAGTATACCGGGACAGGGTCCCTACGAGCAGTACTTC
NA,TRBD2,TRBJ2-5,TRBV19,CASSRGLAGHQETQYF,TGTGCCAGTAGTAGGGGACTAGCGGGGCACCAAGAGACCCAGTACTTC